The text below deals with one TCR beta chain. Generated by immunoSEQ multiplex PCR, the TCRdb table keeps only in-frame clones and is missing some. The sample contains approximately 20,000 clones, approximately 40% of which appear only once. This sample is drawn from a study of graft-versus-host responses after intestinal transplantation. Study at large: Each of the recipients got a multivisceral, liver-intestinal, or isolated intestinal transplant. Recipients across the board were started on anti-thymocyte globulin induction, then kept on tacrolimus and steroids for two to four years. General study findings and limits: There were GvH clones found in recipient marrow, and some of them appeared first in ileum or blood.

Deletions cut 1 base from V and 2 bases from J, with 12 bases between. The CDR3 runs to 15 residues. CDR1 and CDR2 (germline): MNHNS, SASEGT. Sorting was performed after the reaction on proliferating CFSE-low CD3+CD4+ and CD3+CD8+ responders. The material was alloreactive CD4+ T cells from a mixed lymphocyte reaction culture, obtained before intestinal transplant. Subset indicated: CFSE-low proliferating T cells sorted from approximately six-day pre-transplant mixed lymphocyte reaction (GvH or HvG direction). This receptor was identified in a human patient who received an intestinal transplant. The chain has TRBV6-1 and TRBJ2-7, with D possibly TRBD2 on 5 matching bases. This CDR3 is CASSEGLAGAYEQYF. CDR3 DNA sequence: TGTGCCAGCAGTGAAGGCCTAGCCGGGGCCTACGAGCAGTACTTC.